One and the same sample provided the 17 T cell receptor beta chains below, sequenced in a study of blood T cell repertoires in COVID-19. Sequenced by immunoSEQ multiplex PCR; TCRdb stores in-frame clones only, minus some. The sample consists of 95,000 or so clones, 86% of them appearing once. The sequenced material came from peripheral blood. The receptors here all came from a man at least 80 years old with active or convalescent COVID-19.

The chain employs TRBV7-9 and TRBJ2-7; 7 bases are a match to TRBD1. Unmatched junction bases numbered 6, after V lost 5 bases and J lost 2 bases. Germline-derived CDR1 and CDR2 are SEHNR and FQNEAQ (reference sequence). The CDR3 is 14 amino acids. The CDR3 spells CASSPTGIAYEQYF. CDR3 DNA sequence: TGTGCCAGCAGCCCGACAGGGATTGCCTACGAGCAGTACTTC.

This clone came up once. The rearrangement links TRBV5-4 to TRBJ1-3; maybe TRBD1 (5 bases). The ends were cut back, 1 base at V and 3 bases at J, with 11 bases in the middle. Germline CDR1 and CDR2: SGHNT and YYREEE (reference sequence). This CDR3 is 15 amino acids long. The CDR3 reads CASSLRGTNGNTIYF. The CDR3 DNA follows: TGTGCCAGCAGCTTGAGGGGCACCAATGGAAACACCATATATTTT.

This clone has just a few counts. The V gene is TRBV7-9, the J gene TRBJ1-4, with 7 bases identical to TRBD1. The junction had 5 bases not matched to a gene; V was cut back by 5 bases and J by 2 bases. The CDR3 runs to 15 residues. Germline CDR1 is SEHNR and CDR2 is FQNEAQ (reference sequence). CDR3 nucleotides: TGTGCCAGCAGCCCACAACAGGGGACTAATGAAAAACTGTTTTTT. Its protein product is CASSPQQGTNEKLFF.

V gene TRBV27 combines with J gene TRBJ1-1, with D possibly being TRBD1 (5 bases). CDR3 length: 17 amino acids. V lost 1 base to trimming and J lost 7 bases, with 22 bases between them. Germline V gene data show CDR1 as MNHEY and CDR2 as SMNVEV (reference sequence). Here the CDR3 DNA reads TGTGCCAGCAGTTTATATCCCGGCGGGACGGGACTTAGTGAAGCTTTCTTT. It translates to CASSLYPGGTGLSEAFF.

This chain joins TRBV28 and TRBJ1-4; unclear D gene. Germline assignment: CDR1 MDHEN and CDR2 SYDVKM. The CDR3 has 15 residues. V was cut by 4 bases and J by 0 bases, with 9 bases left in between. The CDR3 nucleotides read TGTGCCAGCAGTTCTAACGTAGCAACTAATGAAAAACTGTTTTTT. Its translation is CASSSNVATNEKLFF.

The genes are TRBV29-1 and TRBJ2-5; 11 bases match TRBD2. The CDR3 runs to 14 residues. CDR1 is SQVTM, CDR2 ANQGSEA, per germline. The trim removed 7 bases at V and 5 bases at J, leaving 9 bases unmatched. CDR3 nucleotide sequence: TGCAGCGCCTCTCGACTAGCGGGAACGGAGACCCAGTACTTC. It specifies CSASRLAGTETQYF. Filled out from reference TRBV29-1 and TRBJ2-5, the complete variable domain reads SAVISQKPSRDICQRGTSLTIQCQVDSQVTMMFWYRQQPGQSLTLIATANQGSEATYESGFVIDKFPISRPNLTFSTLTVSNMSPEDSSIYLCSASRLAGTETQYFGPGTRLLVL.

This chain uses TRBV5-8 with TRBJ2-5; the D gene is possibly TRBD2 (5 bases). CDR1 is SGHTS, CDR2 YDEGEE, per germline. This CDR3 region has 15 residues. Trimming shortened V by 0 bases and J by 3 bases, and 12 bases separated the two germline ends. CDR3 DNA: TGTGCCAGCAGCTTGGGCGCTGAGGGCGAAGAGACCCAGTACTTC. This translates into CASSLGAEGEETQYF.

The chain is built from TRBV18 and TRBJ1-1, with 7 bases that match TRBD1. The CDR3 spans 14 residues. V shed 3 bases and J 3 bases; nucleotides not matched to a gene: 4. The V gene's germline CDR1 is KGHSH and CDR2 LQKENI. The CDR3 loop reads CASSPLRGDTEAFF. DNA of the CDR3: TGTGCCAGCTCACCGCTCAGGGGGGACACTGAAGCTTTCTTT.

This chain links TRBV7-2 with TRBJ2-7; 7 bases align to TRBD2. The V segment lost 1 base and the J segment 2 bases; nucleotides outside the gene matches: 2. Per germline, CDR1 SGHTA and CDR2 FQGNSA. The CDR3 totals 14 residues. The CDR3 here is CASSLDGGAYEQYF. CDR3 coding DNA: TGTGCCAGCAGCTTAGATGGGGGGGCCTACGAGCAGTACTTC.

V gene TRBV19 combines with J gene TRBJ2-3; 13 positions agree with TRBD2. This CDR3 contains 17 residues. V shed 3 bases, J shed 2 bases, and the junction held 5 bases outside the gene matches. Germline V gene sequence: CDR1 LNHDA, CDR2 SQIVND (reference sequence). Written as DNA, the CDR3 is TGTGCCAGTAGTATGGTGGGACTAGCGGGGCTCACAGATACGCAGTATTTT. Translated, it gives CASSMVGLAGLTDTQYF.

The chain carries TRBV28 and TRBJ1-5, with 7 bases aligning to TRBD1. The ends lost 5 bases at V and 5 bases at J; junction bases unmatched: 18. Per the germline V gene, CDR1 is MDHEN and CDR2 is SYDVKM. The CDR3 is 18 amino acids. The CDR3 is CASSLSTGIGSQDQPQHF. CDR3 DNA: TGTGCCAGCAGTCTTTCGACAGGGATCGGGTCGCAAGATCAGCCCCAGCATTTT.

This clone was seen a single time. The CDR3 region is CASSLGRSYEQYF. The CDR3, as DNA: TGTGCCAGCAGCTTAGGCCGTTCCTACGAGCAGTACTTC. V and J are TRBV7-3 and TRBJ2-7; unclear D gene. Germline-derived CDR1 and CDR2 are SGHTA and FQGTGA. Trimming took 2 bases from V and 1 from J, leaving 6 bases between them. This CDR3 has 13 residues.

The V and J genes are TRBV2 and TRBJ1-1; D not certain. The germline gives CDR1 SNHLY, CDR2 FYNNEI. Trimming removed 6 bases from V and 13 bases from J, with 9 bases in between. CDR3 length: 9 amino acids. CDR3: CASSPLVFF. The CDR3 DNA is TGTGCCAGCAGCCCGCTAGTTTTCTTT.

The chain employs TRBV30 and TRBJ1-4, with 9 bases lining up with TRBD1. This CDR3 contains 17 residues. Trimming took 0 bases from V and 4 from J; bases not matched to a gene: 9. Germline CDR1 and CDR2: GTSNPN and SVGIG (reference sequence). DNA for the CDR3: TGTGCCTGGAGTGTAGCAGGACAGGGGCCACGTAATGAAAAACTGTTTTTT. It encodes CAWSVAGQGPRNEKLFF.

The V and J genes are TRBV18 and TRBJ2-1, with 10 bases fitting TRBD2. The V and J ends lost 5 bases and 4 bases, in that order; junction bases with no gene match: 2. CDR1 is KGHSH, CDR2 LQKENI, per germline. CDR3 size: 14 residues. In nucleotides, the CDR3 is TGTGCCAGCTCAGCGGGACTAGCGTACAATGAGCAGTTCTTC. It yields the protein CASSAGLAYNEQFF.

The chain carries TRBV6-5 and TRBJ2-7, with D possibly TRBD1 on 6 matching bases. The V end lost 5 bases, the J end lost 2 bases, and 13 bases lay between the germline ends. Germline V gene data show CDR1 as MNHEY and CDR2 as SVGAGI. There are 14 residues in the CDR3. CDR3 loop: CASSRQEATYEQYF. The CDR3 coding sequence is TGTGCCAGCAGTCGACAGGAGGCTACCTACGAGCAGTACTTC.

The CDR3 here is CASRRGARSYEQYF. The CDR3 DNA reads as TGTGCCAGCAGGCGGGGGGCCCGCTCCTACGAGCAGTACTTC. The chain recombines TRBV6-5 with TRBJ2-7; 8 bases are shared with TRBD2. Trimming took 6 bases from V and 0 from J; bases not matched to a gene: 4. Germline V gene lookup returns CDR1 MNHEY and CDR2 SVGAGI. This CDR3 region has 14 residues.